This note documents a single T cell receptor beta chain sequence. Its cognate antigen is unknown. Sequencing was performed with immunoSEQ multiplex PCR; in TCRdb, only in-frame clones are kept and a portion is missing. The data show more than 70,000 clones, around 83% seen once. These data come from a study of lymphopenia after photon versus proton radiotherapy. Findings of the study overall: Under photons, naive T cells and diversity fell while effector/memory populations rose.

Trimming cost V 6 bases and J 3 bases, with 12 bases left between them. The CDR3 loop spans 14 amino acids. Germline V CDR1 and CDR2: MNHEY, SVGAGI. This specimen was peripheral blood, taken from a patient treated with proton-based radiotherapy. This chain joins TRBV6-5 and TRBJ1-5; D possibly corresponds to TRBD1 (5 bases). The TCR comes from a man aged 55 to 69 with pancreatic cancer. CDR3 DNA sequence: TGTGCCAGCAGCGCCGGGACCGTCAATCAGCCCCAGCATTTT. This translates into CASSAGTVNQPQHF.